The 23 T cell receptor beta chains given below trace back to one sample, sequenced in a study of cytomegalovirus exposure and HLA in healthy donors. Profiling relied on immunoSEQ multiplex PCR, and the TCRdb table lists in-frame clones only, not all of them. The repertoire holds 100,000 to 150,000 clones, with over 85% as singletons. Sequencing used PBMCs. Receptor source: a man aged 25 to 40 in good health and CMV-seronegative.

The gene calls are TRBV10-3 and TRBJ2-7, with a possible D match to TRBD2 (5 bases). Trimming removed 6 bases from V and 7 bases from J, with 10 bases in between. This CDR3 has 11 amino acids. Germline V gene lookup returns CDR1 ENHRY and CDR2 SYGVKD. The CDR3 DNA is TGTGCCATCAGGGGAGCAAGGGAGCAGTACTTC. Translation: CAIRGAREQYF.

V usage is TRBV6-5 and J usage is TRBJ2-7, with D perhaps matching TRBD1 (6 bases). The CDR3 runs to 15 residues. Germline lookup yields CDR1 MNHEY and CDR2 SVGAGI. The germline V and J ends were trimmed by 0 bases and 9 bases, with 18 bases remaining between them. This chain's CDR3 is CASSYSSGTSQGQYF. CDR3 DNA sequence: TGTGCCAGCAGTTACTCCTCCGGGACATCTCAAGGGCAGTACTTC.

CDR3 sequence: CASSPRGQGNTGELFF. Written as DNA, the CDR3 is TGTGCCAGCTCACCTCGCGGACAGGGAAACACCGGGGAGCTGTTTTTT. The gene calls are TRBV18 and TRBJ2-2, with TRBD1 identical over 8 bases. There are 16 residues in the CDR3. In germline, CDR1 is KGHSH, CDR2 LQKENI. The V gene end was trimmed by 3 bases and the J gene end by 2 bases; junction bases not matched to a gene: 5.

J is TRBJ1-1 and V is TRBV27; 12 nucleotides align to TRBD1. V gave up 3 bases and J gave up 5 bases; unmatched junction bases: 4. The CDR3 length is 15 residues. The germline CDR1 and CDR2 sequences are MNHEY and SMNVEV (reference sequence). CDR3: CASSLGQGALTEAFF. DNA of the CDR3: TGTGCCAGCAGTTTGGGACAGGGGGCGCTTACTGAAGCTTTCTTT.

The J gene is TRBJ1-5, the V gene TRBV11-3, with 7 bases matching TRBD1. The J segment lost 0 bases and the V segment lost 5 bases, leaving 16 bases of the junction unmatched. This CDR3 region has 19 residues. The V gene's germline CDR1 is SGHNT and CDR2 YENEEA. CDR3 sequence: CASSKTSWTGVYSNQPQHF. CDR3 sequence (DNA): TGTGCCAGCAGCAAAACTTCGTGGACAGGAGTCTATAGCAATCAGCCCCAGCATTTT.

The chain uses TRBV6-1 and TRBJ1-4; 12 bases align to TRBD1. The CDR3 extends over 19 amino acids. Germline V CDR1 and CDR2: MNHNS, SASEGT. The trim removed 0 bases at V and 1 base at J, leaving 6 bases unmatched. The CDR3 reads CASSEAPGQGARTNEKLFF. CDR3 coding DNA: TGTGCCAGCAGTGAAGCGCCGGGACAGGGGGCGAGAACTAATGAAAAACTGTTTTTT.

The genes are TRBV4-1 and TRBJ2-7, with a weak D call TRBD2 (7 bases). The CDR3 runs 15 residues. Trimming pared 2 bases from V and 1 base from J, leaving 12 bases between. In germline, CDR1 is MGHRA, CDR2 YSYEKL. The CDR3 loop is CASSQRGGLSYEQYF. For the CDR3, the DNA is TGCGCCAGCAGCCAAAGGGGGGGGCTTTCCTACGAGCAGTACTTC.

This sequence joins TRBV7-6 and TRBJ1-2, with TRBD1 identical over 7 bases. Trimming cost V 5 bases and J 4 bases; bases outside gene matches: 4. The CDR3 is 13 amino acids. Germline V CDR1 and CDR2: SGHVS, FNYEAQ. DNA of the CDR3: TGTGCCAGCAGCGCCGGGACAGTCTATGGCTACACCTTC. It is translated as CASSAGTVYGYTF. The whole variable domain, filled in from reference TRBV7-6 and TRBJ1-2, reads GAGVSQSPRYKVTKRGQDVALRCDPISGHVSLYWYRQALGQGPEFLTYFNYEAQQDKSGLPNDRFSAERPEGSISTLTIQRTEQRDSAMYRCASSAGTVYGYTFGSGTRLTVV.

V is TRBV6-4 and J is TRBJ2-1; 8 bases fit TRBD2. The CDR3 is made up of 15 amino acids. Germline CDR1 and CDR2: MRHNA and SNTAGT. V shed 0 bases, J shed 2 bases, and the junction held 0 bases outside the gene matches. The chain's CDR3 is CASSDSAGAYNEQFF. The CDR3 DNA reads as TGTGCCAGCAGTGACTCAGCGGGGGCCTACAATGAGCAGTTCTTC.

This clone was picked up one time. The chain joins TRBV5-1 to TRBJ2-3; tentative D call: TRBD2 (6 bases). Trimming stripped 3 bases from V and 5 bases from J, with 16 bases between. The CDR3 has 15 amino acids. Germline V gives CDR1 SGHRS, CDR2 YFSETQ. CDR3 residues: CASSSFGRGGDTQYF. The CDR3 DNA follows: TGCGCCAGCAGCTCCTTCGGGCGGGGTGGAGATACGCAGTATTTT.

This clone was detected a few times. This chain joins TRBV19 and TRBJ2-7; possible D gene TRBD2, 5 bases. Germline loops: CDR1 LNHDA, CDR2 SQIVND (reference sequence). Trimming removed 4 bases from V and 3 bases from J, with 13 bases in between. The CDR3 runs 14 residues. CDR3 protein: CASSTRGTGYEQYF. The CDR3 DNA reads TGTGCCAGTAGTACTCGGGGTACGGGCTACGAGCAGTACTTC. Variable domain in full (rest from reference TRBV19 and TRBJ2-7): DGGITQSPKYLFRKEGQNVTLSCEQNLNHDAMYWYRQDPGQGLRLIYYSQIVNDFQKGDIAEGYSVSREKKESFPLTVTSAQKNPTAFYLCASSTRGTGYEQYFGPGTRLTVT.

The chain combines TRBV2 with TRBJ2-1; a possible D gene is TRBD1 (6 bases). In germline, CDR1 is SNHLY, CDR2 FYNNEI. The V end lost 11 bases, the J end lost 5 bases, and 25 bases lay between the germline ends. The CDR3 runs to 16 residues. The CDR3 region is CAGNGDADRLNNEQFF. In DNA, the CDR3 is TGTGCCGGCAACGGAGACGCTGACAGGCTAAACAATGAGCAGTTCTTC.

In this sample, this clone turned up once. Here the CDR3 reads CASSQLAGGTADTQYF. The CDR3 bases are TGCGCCAGCAGCCAATTAGCGGGGGGGACGGCAGATACGCAGTATTTT. The rearrangement links TRBV4-3 to TRBJ2-3; 11 bases fit TRBD2. From germline, CDR1 is LGHNA and CDR2 YSLEER. CDR3 size: 16 residues. V shed 2 bases, J shed 4 bases, and the junction held 5 bases outside the gene matches.

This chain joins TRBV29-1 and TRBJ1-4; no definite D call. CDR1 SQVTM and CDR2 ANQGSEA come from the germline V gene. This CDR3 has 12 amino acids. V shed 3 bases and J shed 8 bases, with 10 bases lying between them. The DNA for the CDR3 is TGCAGCGTTGACACGGGTATCGAAAAACTGTTTTTT. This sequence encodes CSVDTGIEKLFF.

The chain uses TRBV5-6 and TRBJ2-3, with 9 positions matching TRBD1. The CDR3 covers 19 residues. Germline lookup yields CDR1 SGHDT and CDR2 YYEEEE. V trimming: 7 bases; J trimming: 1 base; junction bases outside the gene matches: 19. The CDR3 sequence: CASESGTGFYFFGTDTQYF. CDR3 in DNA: TGTGCCAGCGAATCGGGGACAGGGTTTTATTTTTTTGGCACAGATACGCAGTATTTT.

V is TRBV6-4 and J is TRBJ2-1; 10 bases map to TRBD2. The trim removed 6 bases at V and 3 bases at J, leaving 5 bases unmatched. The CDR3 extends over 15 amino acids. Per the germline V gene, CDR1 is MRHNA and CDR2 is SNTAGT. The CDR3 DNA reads TGTGCCAGCAGCACTAGCGGGGAGGGCTACAATGAGCAGTTCTTC. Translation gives CASSTSGEGYNEQFF.

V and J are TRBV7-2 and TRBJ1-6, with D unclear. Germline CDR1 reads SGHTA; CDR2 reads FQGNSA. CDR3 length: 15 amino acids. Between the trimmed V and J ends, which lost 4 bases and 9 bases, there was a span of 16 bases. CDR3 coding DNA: TGTGCCAGCAGCTCCTCCGGGGAGCTGTTTTCACCCCTCCACTTT. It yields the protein CASSSSGELFSPLHF.

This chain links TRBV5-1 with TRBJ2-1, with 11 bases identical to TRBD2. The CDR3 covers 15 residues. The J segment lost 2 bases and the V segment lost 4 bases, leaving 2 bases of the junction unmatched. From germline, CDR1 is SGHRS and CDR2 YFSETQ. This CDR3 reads CASSLSGGAYNEQFF. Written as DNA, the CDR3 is TGCGCCAGCAGCCTTAGCGGGGGGGCCTACAATGAGCAGTTCTTC.

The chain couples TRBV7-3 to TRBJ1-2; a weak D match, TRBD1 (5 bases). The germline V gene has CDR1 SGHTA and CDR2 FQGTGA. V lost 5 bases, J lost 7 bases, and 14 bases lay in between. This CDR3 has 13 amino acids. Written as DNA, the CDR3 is TGTGCCAGCAGCCGAGTCCCAGGGATTGGCTACACCTTC. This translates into CASSRVPGIGYTF. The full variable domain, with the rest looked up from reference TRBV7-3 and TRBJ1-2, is GAGVSQTPSNKVTEKGKYVELRCDPISGHTALYWYRQSLGQGPEFLIYFQGTGAADDSGLPNDRFFAVRPEGSVSTLKIQRTERGDSAVYLCASSRVPGIGYTFGSGTRLTVV.

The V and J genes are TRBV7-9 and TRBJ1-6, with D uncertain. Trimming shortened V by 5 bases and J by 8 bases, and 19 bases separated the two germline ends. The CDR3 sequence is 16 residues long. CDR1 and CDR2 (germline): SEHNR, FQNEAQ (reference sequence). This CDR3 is CASSRVDGGRDSPLHF. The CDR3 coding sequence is TGTGCCAGCAGCCGGGTGGATGGAGGGCGGGATTCACCCCTCCACTTT.

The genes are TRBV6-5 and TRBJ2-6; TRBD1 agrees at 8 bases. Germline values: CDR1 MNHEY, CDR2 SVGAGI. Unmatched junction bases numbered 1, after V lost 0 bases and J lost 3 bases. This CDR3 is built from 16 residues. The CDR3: CASSYSQGVGANVLTF. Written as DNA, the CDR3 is TGTGCCAGCAGTTACTCACAGGGGGTTGGGGCCAACGTCCTGACTTTC.

The CDR3 nucleotides are TGTGCCAGCAGCTTAGGGCCTAAGGGAGGTCGTGACCAGCCCCAGCATTTT. Amino acids: CASSLGPKGGRDQPQHF. This chain uses TRBV7-9 with TRBJ1-5; D unclear. Between the trimmed V and J ends, which lost 1 base and 7 bases, there was a span of 20 bases. The CDR3 loop spans 17 amino acids. Germline V gene data show CDR1 as SEHNR and CDR2 as FQNEAQ (reference sequence).

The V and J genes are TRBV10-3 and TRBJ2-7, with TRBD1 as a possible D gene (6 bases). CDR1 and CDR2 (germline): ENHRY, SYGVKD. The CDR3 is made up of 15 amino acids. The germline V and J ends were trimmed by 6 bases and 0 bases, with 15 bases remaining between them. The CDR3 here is CAIRERQDISYEQYF. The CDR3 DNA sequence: TGTGCCATCAGAGAGAGACAGGACATCTCCTACGAGCAGTACTTC.